This T cell receptor beta chain was identified in a study of cytomegalovirus exposure and HLA in healthy donors. Points from the study as a whole: About 87% or about 30% of the time was how often most TCR beta V segments were productive, according to an earlier analysis. Whilst most TCR sequences proved rare, a subset of public TCRs occurred across many donors. It was reportedly the case that the classifier diagnosed cytomegalovirus status with high specificity and sensitivity.

PCR involved 60 Vbeta and 13 Jbeta primers. The table came from immunoSEQ multiplex PCR; TCRdb's copy has only in-frame clones and leaves some out. The repertoire holds 65,000 to 90,000 clones, with 60% to 80% as singletons. Germline V gene lookup returns CDR1 SGHNT and CDR2 YYREEE (reference sequence). V trimming: 3 bases; J trimming: 0 bases; junction bases outside the gene matches: 4. This CDR3 spans 15 amino acids. With regard to this clone: The antigen remains unidentified.

This sequence originates from a woman aged 40 to 55 in good health and CMV-seropositive. Material: PBMCs. The gene calls are TRBV5-4 and TRBJ2-3, with TRBD1 matching 7 bases. CDR3 sequence reads: CASSSGTASTDTQYF. The CDR3 DNA is TGTGCCAGCAGCTCGGGGACAGCTAGCACAGATACGCAGTATTTT.